What follows describes a single T cell receptor (beta chain). Its antigen is currently unknown. These data come from a study of T cell repertoires in cytomegalovirus infection. Study at large: Selection of CMV epitopes for the study included recently identified HLA-C-restricted and well-studied HLA-B-restricted ones. Based on public TCR beta signatures, there were indications of CMV infection and of a matching HLA type.

TCRdb re-called the reads through MiXCR, storing one row per CDR3 protein. The profile covers a few hundred thousand distinct CDR3 sequences, with approximately 40% appearing a single time and about half taken by the ten largest. Points from the study as a whole: Public TCR beta family frequency separated CMV-and-HLA carriers, including in an independent cohort. Ex vivo responses were dominated by HLA-C-restricted CMV-specific TCR beta clonotypes.

The CDR3 sequence is 15 residues long. Germline CDR1 and CDR2: DFQATT and SNEGSKA (reference sequence). Unmatched junction bases numbered 9, after V lost 6 bases and J lost 4 bases. This chain joins TRBV20-1 and TRBJ2-2, with TRBD2 matching over 9 bases. The clonotype originates from a human donor in good health (CMV status not recorded). Some clones in this sample may be carry-over from other donors' samples. Sequenced here: cultured PBMCs, sampled from culture after CMV antigen stimulation. The CDR3 DNA reads as TGCAGTGCCTTTAGCGGGAGCGGGAGCACCGGGGAGCTGTTTTTT. This translates into CSAFSGSGSTGELFF.